This T cell receptor (beta chain) was sequenced during a study of T cell responses to AZD1222 COVID-19 vaccine. Findings of the study overall: There were vaccine-associated CD4 TCRs across spike, dominant at 160-218 and 743-854. Variant regions that are unmutated are reportedly the target of nearly half of spike-specific TCRs. Baseline testing showed seropositivity in only a handful of AZD1222 recipients. Among the donors, most were white British and more were female, and clonal diversity was possibly underestimated.

Using immunoSEQ multiplex PCR, the repertoire was profiled, and TCRdb retains in-frame clones only, with some absent. This table has about 200,000 clones, about 93% appearing once. With respect to this clone: What it recognizes is unknown.

Trimming cost V 5 bases and J 1 base, with 12 bases left between them. Per germline, CDR1 MRHNA and CDR2 SNTAGT. The CDR3 has 15 amino acids. The V gene is TRBV6-4, the J gene TRBJ1-5; D gene ambiguous. This sample comprised peripheral blood, obtained on day 0 of MenACWY control vaccination. This TCR was recovered from an adult in good health. The CDR3 sequence: CASSIQGGSNQPQHF. DNA of the CDR3: TGTGCCAGCAGTATTCAAGGAGGGAGCAATCAGCCCCAGCATTTT.